This T cell receptor (beta chain) was captured by sequencing in a study of T cells in women clearing cervical HPV infection. Study-wide findings and caveats: CIN3+ cases had significantly higher TCR richness than controls; evenness did not differ.

CDR1 and CDR2 (germline): KGHSH, LQKENI. V gave up 4 bases and J gave up 5 bases, with 14 bases separating them. This CDR3 region has 14 residues. HPV was found by MY09/MY11 PCR and dot-blot genotyping. Notes on this clone: Antigen: not known. The read stops 3 residues short of the end of the CDR3; the missing end is completed from the germline J gene.

Repertoires were generated with immunoSEQ multiplex PCR, while TCRdb's copy carries only in-frame clones and drops some. Recorded for this sample: 40,000 to 45,000 clones. The sample was blood buffy coat. This receptor was identified in a woman aged 18 to 75 with a cervical HPV16 infection that either progressed to CIN3+ or cleared (not recorded which). The rearrangement joins TRBV18 to TRBJ1-2; tentatively, D is TRBD1 (5 bases). The CDR3 DNA, read in part, is TGTGCCAGCTCACTACCTGGGGGGACGTATGGC. The encoded protein is CASSLPGGTYG. The complete CDR3 protein is CASSLPGGTYGYTF.